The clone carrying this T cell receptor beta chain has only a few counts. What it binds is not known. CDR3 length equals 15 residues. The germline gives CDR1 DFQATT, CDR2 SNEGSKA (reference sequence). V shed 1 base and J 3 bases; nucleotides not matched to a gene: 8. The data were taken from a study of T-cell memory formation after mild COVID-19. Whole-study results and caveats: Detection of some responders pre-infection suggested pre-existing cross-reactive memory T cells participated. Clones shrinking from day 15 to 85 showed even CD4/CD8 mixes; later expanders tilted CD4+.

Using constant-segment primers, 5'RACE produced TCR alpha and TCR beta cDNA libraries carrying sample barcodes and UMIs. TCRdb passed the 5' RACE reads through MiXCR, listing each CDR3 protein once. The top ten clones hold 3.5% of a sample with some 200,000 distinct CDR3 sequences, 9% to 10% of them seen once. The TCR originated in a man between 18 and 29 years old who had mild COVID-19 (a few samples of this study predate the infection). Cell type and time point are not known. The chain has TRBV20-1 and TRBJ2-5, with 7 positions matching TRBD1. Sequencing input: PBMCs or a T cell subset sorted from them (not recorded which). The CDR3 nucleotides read TGCAGTGCTAGAGGTCCTAGGGGGCGGGAAGAGACCCAGTACTTC. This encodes CSARGPRGREETQYF.